Listed below are T cell receptor beta chains from one sample, sequenced in a study of T cells in Graves' hyperthyroidism and ophthalmopathy. TCRdb analysed the multiplex PCR reads with MiXCR anew, one entry per CDR3 protein. The sample has approximately 150,000 distinct CDR3 sequences, about a tenth seen once; the top ten hold roughly a fifth. The source material was blood. These receptors originate from a woman aged 18-35 years with Graves' hyperthyroidism that later progressed to Graves' ophthalmopathy. The CDR3 runs from the conserved cysteine through the conserved F or W. The order of the fields is D gene, clone size, J gene, V gene, CDR3 DNA, CDR3 protein. D genes are given only for firm matches. Only some rows state a clone size, as once, few, many or a class for expanded clones.

d_call: -; clone_size: -; j_call: TRBJ1-4; v_call: TRBV5-4; cdr3_nt: TGTGCCAGCAGTCTACAGAGCGCTAATGAAAAACTGTTTTTT; cdr3_aa: CASSLQSANEKLFF
d_call: -; clone_size: many; j_call: TRBJ1-1; v_call: TRBV20-1; cdr3_nt: TGCAGTGCCTCCGACAGCCACACTGAAGCTTTCTTT; cdr3_aa: CSASDSHTEAFF
d_call: -; clone_size: many; j_call: TRBJ2-7; v_call: TRBV6-2/TRBV6-3; cdr3_nt: TGTGCCAGCAGTTACTCGATTCGGGACGAGCAGTACTTC; cdr3_aa: CASSYSIRDEQYF
d_call: -; clone_size: many; j_call: TRBJ1-1; v_call: TRBV5-1; cdr3_nt: TGCGCCAGCAGAGTATCCGGGATGAACACTGAAGCTTTCTTT; cdr3_aa: CASRVSGMNTEAFF
d_call: -; clone_size: many; j_call: TRBJ1-4; v_call: TRBV7-9; cdr3_nt: TGTGCCAGCAGCTTAGGCCCCCGAACAGAGGGTGAAAAACTGTTTTTT; cdr3_aa: CASSLGPRTEGEKLFF
d_call: -; clone_size: many; j_call: TRBJ1-5; v_call: TRBV18; cdr3_nt: TGTGCCAGCTCATCACAGGGAGACAATCAGCCCCAGCATTTT; cdr3_aa: CASSSQGDNQPQHF
d_call: TRBD2; clone_size: many; j_call: TRBJ2-1; v_call: TRBV11-2; cdr3_nt: TGTGCCAGCAGGGACGTGCGCCTAGCGGGAGGTCAGTTCTTC; cdr3_aa: CASRDVRLAGGQFF
d_call: -; clone_size: many; j_call: TRBJ2-2; v_call: TRBV20-1; cdr3_nt: TGCAGTGCTAGAGCCCCCTCGACTAGTGCCGGGGAGCTGTTTTTT; cdr3_aa: CSARAPSTSAGELFF
d_call: -; clone_size: many; j_call: TRBJ2-1; v_call: TRBV7-2; cdr3_nt: TGTGCCAGCAGTCTGCAGGGGAATCGGGGCAATGAGCAGTTCTTC; cdr3_aa: CASSLQGNRGNEQFF
d_call: TRBD1; clone_size: many; j_call: TRBJ1-1; v_call: TRBV7-9; cdr3_nt: TGTGCCAGCAGCCACCAGGGGGGCGGGGGTTCAAGGTCATGGACTGAAGCTTTCTTT; cdr3_aa: CASSHQGGGGSRSWTEAFF
d_call: TRBD1; clone_size: -; j_call: TRBJ1-3; v_call: TRBV4-1; cdr3_nt: TGCGCCAGCAGCCAACCCGACAGGGAGGCAGGAAACACCATATATTTT; cdr3_aa: CASSQPDREAGNTIYF
d_call: -; clone_size: -; j_call: TRBJ2-1; v_call: TRBV7-6; cdr3_nt: TGTGCCAGCAGCTTAGGGGACCGGGACCACGAGCAGTTCTTC; cdr3_aa: CASSLGDRDHEQFF
d_call: -; clone_size: many; j_call: TRBJ1-6; v_call: TRBV28; cdr3_nt: TGTGCCAGCAGTTTAAAGGGTTATAATTCACCCCTCCACTTT; cdr3_aa: CASSLKGYNSPLHF
d_call: TRBD2; clone_size: many; j_call: TRBJ2-2; v_call: TRBV6-5; cdr3_nt: TGTGCCAGCAGTTATACTAGCGGAGGATCAGGGAAATCCGGGGAGCTGTTTTTT; cdr3_aa: CASSYTSGGSGKSGELFF
d_call: -; clone_size: few; j_call: TRBJ1-6; v_call: TRBV7-2; cdr3_nt: TGTGCCAGCAGCTTATTGATCAGGGCGAATTCACCCCTCCACTTT; cdr3_aa: CASSLLIRANSPLHF
d_call: -; clone_size: many; j_call: TRBJ2-1; v_call: TRBV9; cdr3_nt: TGTGCCAGCAGCGGCCTAGGGGCGGACTATGAGCAGTTCTTC; cdr3_aa: CASSGLGADYEQFF
d_call: -; clone_size: -; j_call: TRBJ2-3; v_call: TRBV5-8; cdr3_nt: TGTGCCAGCAGCTTGGAGGGCTTGTACACAGATACGCAGTATTTT; cdr3_aa: CASSLEGLYTDTQYF
d_call: -; clone_size: many; j_call: TRBJ1-2; v_call: TRBV6-1; cdr3_nt: TGTGCCAGCAGTGAAAACCGGGGGACCTATGGCTACACCTTC; cdr3_aa: CASSENRGTYGYTF
d_call: TRBD1; clone_size: -; j_call: TRBJ2-1; v_call: TRBV2; cdr3_nt: TGTGCCAGCAGTGAATCCGGGACAGGGGGCGTTGAGCAGTTCTTC; cdr3_aa: CASSESGTGGVEQFF
d_call: -; clone_size: many; j_call: TRBJ1-2; v_call: TRBV28; cdr3_nt: TGTGCCAGCAGTCTTCCTAGGACAGCTAACTATGGCTACACCTTC; cdr3_aa: CASSLPRTANYGYTF
d_call: TRBD1; clone_size: many; j_call: TRBJ2-7; v_call: TRBV11-2; cdr3_nt: TGTGCCAGCAGCTTAGATTACGGACAGGGGTACGAGCAGTACTTC; cdr3_aa: CASSLDYGQGYEQYF
d_call: -; clone_size: many; j_call: TRBJ1-5; v_call: TRBV11-2; cdr3_nt: TGTGCCAGCAGCTTACGGGCAGGGAATCAGCCCCAGCATTTT; cdr3_aa: CASSLRAGNQPQHF
d_call: -; clone_size: few; j_call: TRBJ2-2; v_call: TRBV6-1; cdr3_nt: TGTGCCATTACAGGATCCACCGGGGAGCTGTTTTTT; cdr3_aa: CAITGSTGELFF
d_call: -; clone_size: many; j_call: TRBJ1-2; v_call: TRBV7-9; cdr3_nt: TGTGCCAGCAGCTTATCCCGGGAAGGGAGTATCTATGGCTACACCTTC; cdr3_aa: CASSLSREGSIYGYTF
d_call: -; clone_size: many; j_call: TRBJ2-3; v_call: TRBV6-1; cdr3_nt: TGTGCCAGCAGCCGACCTTACACAGATACGCAGTATTTT; cdr3_aa: CASSRPYTDTQYF
d_call: -; clone_size: many; j_call: TRBJ1-2; v_call: TRBV3-1; cdr3_nt: TGTGCCAGCAGCCAAGAGAGCTATGGCTACACCTTC; cdr3_aa: CASSQESYGYTF
d_call: -; clone_size: few; j_call: TRBJ2-7; v_call: TRBV4-1; cdr3_nt: TGCGCCAGCAGCCCTGAGGCGCAGTCGTACGAGCAGTACTTC; cdr3_aa: CASSPEAQSYEQYF
d_call: -; clone_size: many; j_call: TRBJ2-2; v_call: TRBV20-1; cdr3_nt: TGCAGTGCTAGTTCGGCGGGGAACACCGGGGAGCTGTTTTTT; cdr3_aa: CSASSAGNTGELFF
d_call: TRBD1; clone_size: many; j_call: TRBJ1-2; v_call: TRBV11-2; cdr3_nt: TGTGCCAGCAGCTTAGAATACGGACAGGCAGAGGGCTACACCTTC; cdr3_aa: CASSLEYGQAEGYTF
d_call: -; clone_size: many; j_call: TRBJ2-7; v_call: TRBV10-3; cdr3_nt: TGTGCCACCCAGCCCTTGGGGGGACAACACGAGCAGTACTTC; cdr3_aa: CATQPLGGQHEQYF
d_call: TRBD1; clone_size: many; j_call: TRBJ1-2; v_call: TRBV28; cdr3_nt: TGTGCCAGCAGTTCGGGACAGGGGGGAGGCTACACCTTC; cdr3_aa: CASSSGQGGGYTF
d_call: -; clone_size: many; j_call: TRBJ2-7; v_call: TRBV6-1; cdr3_nt: TGTGCCAGCAGTCGCCTGGACAGTTACGAGCAGTACTTC; cdr3_aa: CASSRLDSYEQYF
d_call: -; clone_size: many; j_call: TRBJ2-7; v_call: TRBV2; cdr3_nt: TGTGCCAGCAGTGAAGGGGGACCGGCTACCCGCTACGAGCAGTACTTC; cdr3_aa: CASSEGGPATRYEQYF
d_call: TRBD2; clone_size: many; j_call: TRBJ2-1; v_call: TRBV3-1; cdr3_nt: TGTGCCAGCAGCGGACTAGGGCACGAGACCTCTGAGCAGTTCTTC; cdr3_aa: CASSGLGHETSEQFF
d_call: -; clone_size: -; j_call: TRBJ1-1; v_call: TRBV3-1; cdr3_nt: TGTGCCAGCAGCCAAGCAAGGTCCGGGAGACGAACTGAAGCTTTCTTT; cdr3_aa: CASSQARSGRRTEAFF
d_call: -; clone_size: -; j_call: TRBJ2-6; v_call: TRBV6-1; cdr3_nt: TGTGCCAGCACTCGGGACCGCCGGTCCGGGGCCAACGTCCTGACTTTC; cdr3_aa: CASTRDRRSGANVLTF
d_call: TRBD1; clone_size: -; j_call: TRBJ1-2; v_call: TRBV3-1; cdr3_nt: TGTGCCAGCAGCCAAGACAGGGGGAACTATGGCTACACCTTC; cdr3_aa: CASSQDRGNYGYTF
d_call: -; clone_size: many; j_call: TRBJ1-6; v_call: TRBV7-8; cdr3_nt: TGTGCCAGCAGCCCCCTGGACAGTTTGAGCTCCTATAATTCACCCCTCCACTTT; cdr3_aa: CASSPLDSLSSYNSPLHF
d_call: -; clone_size: many; j_call: TRBJ1-1; v_call: TRBV19; cdr3_nt: TGTGCCAGTAGTAATTTACTGAGGAGCTTTGACACTGAAGCTTTCTTT; cdr3_aa: CASSNLLRSFDTEAFF
d_call: TRBD2; clone_size: -; j_call: TRBJ2-1; v_call: TRBV29-1; cdr3_nt: TGCAGCGTTGAAGGGACTAGCGGGAGGGTTAAAGAGCAGTTCTTC; cdr3_aa: CSVEGTSGRVKEQFF
d_call: -; clone_size: few; j_call: TRBJ2-1; v_call: TRBV2; cdr3_nt: TGTGCCAGCAGTGAACAGTTAGCGGCTGAGCAGCTCTTC; cdr3_aa: CASSEQLAAEQLF
d_call: -; clone_size: many; j_call: TRBJ1-5; v_call: TRBV30; cdr3_nt: TGTGCCTGGAGTGTACCAGTAGGGGATCAGCCCCAGCATTTT; cdr3_aa: CAWSVPVGDQPQHF
d_call: -; clone_size: many; j_call: TRBJ1-1; v_call: TRBV10-1; cdr3_nt: TGCGCCAGCAGTGAGTCGGAATTGGGACGCCCGTTTTTGGGGACGGACACTGAAGCTTTCTTT; cdr3_aa: CASSESELGRPFLGTDTEAFF
d_call: -; clone_size: many; j_call: TRBJ1-5; v_call: TRBV7-8; cdr3_nt: TGTGCCAGCAGCTCTTCAATGTCGAGCAATCAGCCCCAGCATTTT; cdr3_aa: CASSSSMSSNQPQHF
d_call: TRBD2; clone_size: many; j_call: TRBJ2-1; v_call: TRBV2; cdr3_nt: TGTGCCAGCAGGGGGACTAGCGGGGGGGGTGAGCAGTTCTTC; cdr3_aa: CASRGTSGGGEQFF
d_call: TRBD2; clone_size: many; j_call: TRBJ2-1; v_call: TRBV27; cdr3_nt: TGTGCCAGCAGTGCCGGGGGGGCCTCCTACAATGAGCAGTTCTTC; cdr3_aa: CASSAGGASYNEQFF
d_call: TRBD1; clone_size: few; j_call: TRBJ2-3; v_call: TRBV6-1; cdr3_nt: TGTGCCAGCAGTGAAGCCTGGACAGGGCGCACAGATACGCAGTATTTT; cdr3_aa: CASSEAWTGRTDTQYF
d_call: TRBD1; clone_size: many; j_call: TRBJ2-3; v_call: TRBV6-1; cdr3_nt: TGTGCCAGCAGTGATAGGGACAGGGGGCGCGCAGATACGCAGTATTTT; cdr3_aa: CASSDRDRGRADTQYF
d_call: TRBD1; clone_size: -; j_call: TRBJ2-3; v_call: TRBV6-1; cdr3_nt: TGTGCCAGCGATACAGGGGGAATCACAGATACGCAGTATTTT; cdr3_aa: CASDTGGITDTQYF
d_call: TRBD1; clone_size: -; j_call: TRBJ2-2; v_call: TRBV28; cdr3_nt: TGTGCCAGCAGTTTAGGGACAGGGGAAGACTCCGGGGAGCTGTTTTTT; cdr3_aa: CASSLGTGEDSGELFF
d_call: TRBD1; clone_size: many; j_call: TRBJ1-2; v_call: TRBV2; cdr3_nt: TGTGCCAGCAGGCCTGGGACAGGGGACTATGGCTACACCTTC; cdr3_aa: CASRPGTGDYGYTF
d_call: TRBD1; clone_size: -; j_call: TRBJ2-6; v_call: TRBV3-1; cdr3_nt: TGTGCCAGCAGCCAAGGGACAGGGGGCTCTGGGGCCAACGTCCTGACTTTC; cdr3_aa: CASSQGTGGSGANVLTF
d_call: TRBD1; clone_size: many; j_call: TRBJ1-5; v_call: TRBV20-1; cdr3_nt: TGCAGTGCCGAGACCGGGACAGCAAATCAGCCCCAGCATTTT; cdr3_aa: CSAETGTANQPQHF
d_call: -; clone_size: many; j_call: TRBJ2-3; v_call: TRBV28; cdr3_nt: TGTGCCAGCAGTTTAATTCCCTCAGATACGCAGTATTTT; cdr3_aa: CASSLIPSDTQYF